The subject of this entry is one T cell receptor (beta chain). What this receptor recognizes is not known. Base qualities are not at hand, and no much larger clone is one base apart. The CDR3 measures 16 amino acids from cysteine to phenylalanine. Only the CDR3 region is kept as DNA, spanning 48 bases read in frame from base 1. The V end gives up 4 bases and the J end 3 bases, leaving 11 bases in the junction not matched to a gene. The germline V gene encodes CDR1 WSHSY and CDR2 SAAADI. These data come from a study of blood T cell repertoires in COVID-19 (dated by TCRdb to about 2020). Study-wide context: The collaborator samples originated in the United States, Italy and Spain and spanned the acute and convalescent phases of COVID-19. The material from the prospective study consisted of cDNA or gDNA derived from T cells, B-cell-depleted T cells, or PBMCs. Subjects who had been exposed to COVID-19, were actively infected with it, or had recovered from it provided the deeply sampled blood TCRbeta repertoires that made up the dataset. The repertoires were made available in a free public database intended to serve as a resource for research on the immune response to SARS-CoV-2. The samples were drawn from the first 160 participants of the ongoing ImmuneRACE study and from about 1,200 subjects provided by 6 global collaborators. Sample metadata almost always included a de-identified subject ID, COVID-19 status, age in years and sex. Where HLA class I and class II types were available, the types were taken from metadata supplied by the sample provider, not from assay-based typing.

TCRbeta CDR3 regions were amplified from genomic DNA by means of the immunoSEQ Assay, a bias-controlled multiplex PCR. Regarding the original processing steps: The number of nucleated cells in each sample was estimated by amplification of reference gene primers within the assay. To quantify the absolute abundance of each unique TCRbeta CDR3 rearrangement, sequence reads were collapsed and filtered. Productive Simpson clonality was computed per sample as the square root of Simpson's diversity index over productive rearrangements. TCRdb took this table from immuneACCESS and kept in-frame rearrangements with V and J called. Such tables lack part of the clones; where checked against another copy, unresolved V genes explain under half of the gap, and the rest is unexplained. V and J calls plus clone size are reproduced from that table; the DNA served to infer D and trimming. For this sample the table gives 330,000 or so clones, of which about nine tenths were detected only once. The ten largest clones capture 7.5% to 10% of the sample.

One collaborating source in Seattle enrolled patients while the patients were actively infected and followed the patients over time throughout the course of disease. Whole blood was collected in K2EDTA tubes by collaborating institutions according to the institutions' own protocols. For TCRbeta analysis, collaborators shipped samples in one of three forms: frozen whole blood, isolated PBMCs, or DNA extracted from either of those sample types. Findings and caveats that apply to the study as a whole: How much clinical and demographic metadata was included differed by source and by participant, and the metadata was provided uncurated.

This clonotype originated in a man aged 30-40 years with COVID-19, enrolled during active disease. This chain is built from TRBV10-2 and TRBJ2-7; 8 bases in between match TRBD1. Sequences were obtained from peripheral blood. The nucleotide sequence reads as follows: TGCGCCAGCAGTGCTCACCTCGGACAGGGAAGCTACGAGCAGTACTTC. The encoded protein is CASSAHLGQGSYEQYF.